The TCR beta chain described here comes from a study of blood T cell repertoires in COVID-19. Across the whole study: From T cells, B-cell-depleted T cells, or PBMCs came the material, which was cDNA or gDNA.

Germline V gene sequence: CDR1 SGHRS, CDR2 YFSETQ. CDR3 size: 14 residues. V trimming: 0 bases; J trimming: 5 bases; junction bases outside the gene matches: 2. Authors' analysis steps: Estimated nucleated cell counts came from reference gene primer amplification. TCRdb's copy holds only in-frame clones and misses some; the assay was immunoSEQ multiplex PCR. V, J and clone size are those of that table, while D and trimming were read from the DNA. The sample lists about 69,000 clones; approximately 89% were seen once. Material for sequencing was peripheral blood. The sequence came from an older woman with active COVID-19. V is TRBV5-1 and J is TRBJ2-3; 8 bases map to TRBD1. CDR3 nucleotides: TGCGCCAGCAGCTTGGCTACAGGGGGAGATACGCAGTATTTT. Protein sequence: CASSLATGGDTQYF.